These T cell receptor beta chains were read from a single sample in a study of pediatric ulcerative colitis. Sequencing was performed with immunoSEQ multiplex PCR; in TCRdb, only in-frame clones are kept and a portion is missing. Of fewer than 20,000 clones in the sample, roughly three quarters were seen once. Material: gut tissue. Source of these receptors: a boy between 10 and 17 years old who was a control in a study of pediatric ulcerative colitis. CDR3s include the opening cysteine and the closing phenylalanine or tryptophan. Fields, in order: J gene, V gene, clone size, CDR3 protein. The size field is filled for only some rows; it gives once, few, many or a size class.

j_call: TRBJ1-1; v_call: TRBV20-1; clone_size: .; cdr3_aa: CSAGPHTEAFF
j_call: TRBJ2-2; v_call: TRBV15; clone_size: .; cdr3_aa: CATSRGQGWNTGELFF
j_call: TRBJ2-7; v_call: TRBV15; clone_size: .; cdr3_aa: CATSRDRGTAYEQYF
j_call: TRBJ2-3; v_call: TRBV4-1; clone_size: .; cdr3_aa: CASSRGGTDTQYF
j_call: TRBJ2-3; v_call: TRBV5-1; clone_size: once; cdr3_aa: CASSPHYGGGTDTQYF
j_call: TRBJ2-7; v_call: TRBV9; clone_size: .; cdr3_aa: CASSEGLGSSQYF
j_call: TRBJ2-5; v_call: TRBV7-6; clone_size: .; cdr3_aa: CASSSPLSAEETQYF
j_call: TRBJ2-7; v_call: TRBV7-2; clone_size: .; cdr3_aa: CASSPSTGSYEQYF
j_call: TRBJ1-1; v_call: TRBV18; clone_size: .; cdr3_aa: CASFQTANTEAFF
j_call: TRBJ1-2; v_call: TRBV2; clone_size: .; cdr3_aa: CASMRTAPSYGYTF